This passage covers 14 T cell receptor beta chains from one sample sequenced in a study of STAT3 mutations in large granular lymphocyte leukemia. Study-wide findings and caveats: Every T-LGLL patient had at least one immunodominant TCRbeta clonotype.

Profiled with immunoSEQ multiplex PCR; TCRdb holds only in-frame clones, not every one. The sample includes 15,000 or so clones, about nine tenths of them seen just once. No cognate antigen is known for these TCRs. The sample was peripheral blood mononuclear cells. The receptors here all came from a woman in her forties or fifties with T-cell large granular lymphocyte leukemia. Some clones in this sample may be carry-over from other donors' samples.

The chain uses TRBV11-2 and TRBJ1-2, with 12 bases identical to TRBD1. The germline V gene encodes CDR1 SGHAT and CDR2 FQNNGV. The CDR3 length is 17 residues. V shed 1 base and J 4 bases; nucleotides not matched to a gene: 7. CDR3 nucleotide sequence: TGTGCCAGCAGCTTAGGATATGGGACAGGGGGCAGCTATGGCTACACCTTC. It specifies CASSLGYGTGGSYGYTF. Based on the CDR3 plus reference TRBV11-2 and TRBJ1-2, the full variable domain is EAGVAQSPRYKIIEKRQSVAFWCNPISGHATLYWYQQILGQGPKLLIQFQNNGVVDDSQLPKDRFSAERLKGVDSTLKIQPAKLEDSAVYLCASSLGYGTGGSYGYTFGSGTRLTVV.

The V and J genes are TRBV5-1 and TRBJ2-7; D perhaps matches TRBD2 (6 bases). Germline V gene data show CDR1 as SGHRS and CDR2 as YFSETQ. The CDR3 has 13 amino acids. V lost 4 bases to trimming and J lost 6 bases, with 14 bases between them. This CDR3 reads CASSRTDGGEQYF. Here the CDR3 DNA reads TGCGCCAGCAGCCGGACCGACGGGGGCGAGCAGTACTTC.

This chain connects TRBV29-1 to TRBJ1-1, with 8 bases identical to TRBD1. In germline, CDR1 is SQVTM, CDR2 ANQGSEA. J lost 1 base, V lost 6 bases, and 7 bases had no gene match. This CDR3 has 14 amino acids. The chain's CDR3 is CSVLNRGTNTEAFF. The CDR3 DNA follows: TGCAGCGTCTTGAACAGGGGGACGAACACTGAAGCTTTCTTT.

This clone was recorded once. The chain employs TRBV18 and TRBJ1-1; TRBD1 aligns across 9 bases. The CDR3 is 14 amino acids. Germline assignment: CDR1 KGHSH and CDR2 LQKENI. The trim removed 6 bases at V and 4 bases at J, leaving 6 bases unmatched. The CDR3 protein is CASSLGQGTTEAFF. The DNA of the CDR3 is TGTGCCAGCTCTCTCGGACAGGGGACCACTGAAGCTTTCTTT.

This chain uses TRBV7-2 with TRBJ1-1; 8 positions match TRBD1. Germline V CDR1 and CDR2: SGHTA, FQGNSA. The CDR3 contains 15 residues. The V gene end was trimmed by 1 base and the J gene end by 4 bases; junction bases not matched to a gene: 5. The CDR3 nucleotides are TGTGCCAGCAGCTTAGGACACGGACAGGGCACTGAAGCTTTCTTT. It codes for CASSLGHGQGTEAFF.

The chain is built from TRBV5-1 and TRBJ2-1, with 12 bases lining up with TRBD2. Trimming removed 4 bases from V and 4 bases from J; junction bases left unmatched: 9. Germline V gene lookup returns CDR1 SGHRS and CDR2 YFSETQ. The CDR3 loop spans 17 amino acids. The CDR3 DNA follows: TGCGCCAGCAGCCCCGGACTAGCGGGGATCTTATACAATGAGCAGTTCTTC. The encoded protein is CASSPGLAGILYNEQFF.

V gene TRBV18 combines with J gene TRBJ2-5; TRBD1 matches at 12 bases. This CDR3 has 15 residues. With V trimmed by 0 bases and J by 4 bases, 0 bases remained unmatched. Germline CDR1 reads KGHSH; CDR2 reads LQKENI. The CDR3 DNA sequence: TGTGCCAGCTCACCACCGGGACAGGGGGCAGAGACCCAGTACTTC. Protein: CASSPPGQGAETQYF.

The CDR3 coding sequence is TGTGCCAGAATGTTAGGGACAGGGTACGAGCAGTACTTC. Protein sequence: CARMLGTGYEQYF. The rearrangement uses TRBV5-3 and TRBJ2-7, with 9 bases aligning to TRBD1. TRBV5-3 belongs to the ORF category, with a function that is uncertain. There are 13 residues in the CDR3. Trimming cost V 6 bases and J 4 bases; bases outside gene matches: 5.

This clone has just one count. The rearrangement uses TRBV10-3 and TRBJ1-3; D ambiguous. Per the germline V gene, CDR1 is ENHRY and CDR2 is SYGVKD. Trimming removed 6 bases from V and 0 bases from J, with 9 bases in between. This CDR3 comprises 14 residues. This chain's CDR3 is CAIRSSNSGNTIYF. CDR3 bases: TGTGCCATCAGGTCGAGCAACTCTGGAAACACCATATATTTT.

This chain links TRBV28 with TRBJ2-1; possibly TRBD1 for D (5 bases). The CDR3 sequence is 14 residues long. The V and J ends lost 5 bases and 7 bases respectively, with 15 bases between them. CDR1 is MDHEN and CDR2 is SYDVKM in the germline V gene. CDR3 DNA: TGTGCCAGCAGTAGGGGCCCCTCCGCGAATGAGCAGTTCTTC. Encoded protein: CASSRGPSANEQFF. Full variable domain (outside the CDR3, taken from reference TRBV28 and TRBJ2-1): DVKVTQSSRYLVKRTGEKVFLECVQDMDHENMFWYRQDPGLGLRLIYFSYDVKMKEKGDIPEGYSVSREKKERFSLILESASTNQTSMYLCASSRGPSANEQFFGPGTRLTVL.

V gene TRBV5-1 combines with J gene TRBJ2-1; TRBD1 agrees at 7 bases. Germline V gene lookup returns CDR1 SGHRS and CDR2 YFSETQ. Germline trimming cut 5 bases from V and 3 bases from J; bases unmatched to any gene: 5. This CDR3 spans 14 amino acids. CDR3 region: CASSVNRGYNEQFF. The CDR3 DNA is TGCGCCAGCAGTGTGAACAGGGGCTACAATGAGCAGTTCTTC.

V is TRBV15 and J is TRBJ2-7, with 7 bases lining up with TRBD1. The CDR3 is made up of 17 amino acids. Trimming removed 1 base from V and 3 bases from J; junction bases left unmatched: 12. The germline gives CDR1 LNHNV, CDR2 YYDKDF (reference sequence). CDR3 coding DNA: TGTGCCACCAGCAGAGCCTATAGACAGGGAAGGAGCTACGAGCAGTACTTC. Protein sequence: CATSRAYRQGRSYEQYF. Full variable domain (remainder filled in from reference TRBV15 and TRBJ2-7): DAMVIQNPRYQVTQFGKPVTLSCSQTLNHNVMYWYQQKSSQAPKLLFHYYDKDFNNEADTPDNFQSRRPNTSFCFLDIRSPGLGDTAMYLCATSRAYRQGRSYEQYFGPGTRLTVT.

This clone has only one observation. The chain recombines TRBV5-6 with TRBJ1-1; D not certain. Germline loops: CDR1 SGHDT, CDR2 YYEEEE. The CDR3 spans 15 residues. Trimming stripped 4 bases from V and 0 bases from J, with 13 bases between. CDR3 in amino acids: CASSPGWGMNTEAFF. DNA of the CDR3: TGTGCCAGCAGCCCCGGATGGGGAATGAACACTGAAGCTTTCTTT. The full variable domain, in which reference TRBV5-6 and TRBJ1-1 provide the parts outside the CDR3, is DAGVTQSPTHLIKTRGQQVTLRCSPKSGHDTVSWYQQALGQGPQFIFQYYEEEERQRGNFPDRFSGHQFPNYSSELNVNALLLGDSALYLCASSPGWGMNTEAFFGQGTRLTVV.

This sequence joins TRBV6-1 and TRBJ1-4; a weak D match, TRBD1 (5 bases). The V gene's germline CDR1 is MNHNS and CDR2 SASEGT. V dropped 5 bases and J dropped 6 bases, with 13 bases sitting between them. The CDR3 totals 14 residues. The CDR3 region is CASSQAGWDEKLFF. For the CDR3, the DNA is TGTGCCAGCAGTCAGGCAGGGTGGGATGAAAAACTGTTTTTT.